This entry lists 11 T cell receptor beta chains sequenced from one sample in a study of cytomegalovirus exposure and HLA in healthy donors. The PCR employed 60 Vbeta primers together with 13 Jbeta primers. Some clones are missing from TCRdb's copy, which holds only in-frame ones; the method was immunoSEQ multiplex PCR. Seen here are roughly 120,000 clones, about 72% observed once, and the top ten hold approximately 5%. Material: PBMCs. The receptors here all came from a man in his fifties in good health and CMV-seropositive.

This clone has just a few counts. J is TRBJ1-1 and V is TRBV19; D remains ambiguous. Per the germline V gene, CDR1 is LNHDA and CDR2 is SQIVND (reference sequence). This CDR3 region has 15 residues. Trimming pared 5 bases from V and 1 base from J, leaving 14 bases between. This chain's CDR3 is CASSPPRRANTEAFF. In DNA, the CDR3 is TGTGCCAGTAGTCCCCCGCGGCGAGCGAACACTGAAGCTTTCTTT.

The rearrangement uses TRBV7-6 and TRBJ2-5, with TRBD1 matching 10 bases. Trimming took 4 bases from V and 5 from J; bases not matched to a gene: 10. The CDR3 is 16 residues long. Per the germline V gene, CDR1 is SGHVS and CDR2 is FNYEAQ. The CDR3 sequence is CASSSSTGGFRETQYF. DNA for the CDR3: TGTGCCAGCAGCTCCTCGACAGGGGGCTTTAGGGAGACCCAGTACTTC.

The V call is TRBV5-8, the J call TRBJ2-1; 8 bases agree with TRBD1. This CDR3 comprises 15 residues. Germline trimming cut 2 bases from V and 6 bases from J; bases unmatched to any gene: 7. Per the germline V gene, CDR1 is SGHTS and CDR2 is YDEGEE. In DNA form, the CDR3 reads TGTGCCAGCAGCTTACGGACAGGGCCATCCAATGAGCAGTTCTTC. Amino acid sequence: CASSLRTGPSNEQFF.

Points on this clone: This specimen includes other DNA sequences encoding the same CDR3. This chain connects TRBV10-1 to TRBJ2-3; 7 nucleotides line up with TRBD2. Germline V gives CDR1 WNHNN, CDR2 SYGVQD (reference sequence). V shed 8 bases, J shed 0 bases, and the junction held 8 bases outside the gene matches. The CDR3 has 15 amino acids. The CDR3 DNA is TGCGCCAGCGCCGGTCGGCGGGGGAGCACAGATACGCAGTATTTT. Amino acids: CASAGRRGSTDTQYF.

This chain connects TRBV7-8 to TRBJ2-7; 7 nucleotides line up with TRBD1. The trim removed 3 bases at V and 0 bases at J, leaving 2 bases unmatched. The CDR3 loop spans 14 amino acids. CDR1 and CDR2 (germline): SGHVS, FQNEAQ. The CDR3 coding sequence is TGTGCCAGCAGCTTGGGACAGAGCTCCTACGAGCAGTACTTC. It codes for CASSLGQSSYEQYF. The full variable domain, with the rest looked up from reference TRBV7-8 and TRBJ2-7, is GAGVSQSPRYKVAKRGQDVALRCDPISGHVSLFWYQQALGQGPEFLTYFQNEAQLDKSGLPSDRFFAERPEGSVSTLKIQRTQQEDSAVYLCASSLGQSSYEQYFGPGTRLTVT.

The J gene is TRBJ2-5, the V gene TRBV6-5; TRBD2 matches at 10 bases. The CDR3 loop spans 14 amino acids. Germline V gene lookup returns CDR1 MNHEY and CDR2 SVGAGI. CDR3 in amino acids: CSTWASGGQETQYF. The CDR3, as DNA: TGTAGCACATGGGCTAGCGGGGGTCAAGAGACCCAGTACTTC.

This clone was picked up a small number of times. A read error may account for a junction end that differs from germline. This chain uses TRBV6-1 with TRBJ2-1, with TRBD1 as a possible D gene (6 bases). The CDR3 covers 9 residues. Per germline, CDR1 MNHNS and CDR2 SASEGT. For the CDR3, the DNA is TGTGCCGGATACAGGGTGTGGATCTTC. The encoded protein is CAGYRVWIF.

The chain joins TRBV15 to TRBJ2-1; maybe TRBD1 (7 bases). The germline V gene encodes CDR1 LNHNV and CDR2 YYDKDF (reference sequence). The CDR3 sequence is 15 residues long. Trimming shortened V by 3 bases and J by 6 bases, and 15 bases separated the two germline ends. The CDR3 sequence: CATSREGARANEQFF. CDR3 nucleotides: TGTGCCACCAGCAGGGAGGGGGCGCGGGCCAATGAGCAGTTCTTC.

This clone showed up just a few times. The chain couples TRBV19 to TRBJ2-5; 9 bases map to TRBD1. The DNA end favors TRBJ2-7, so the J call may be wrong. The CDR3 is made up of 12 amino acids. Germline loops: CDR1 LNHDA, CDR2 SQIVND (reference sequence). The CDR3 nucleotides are TGTGCCAGGGGACAGGGCCCGGGCGAGCAGTACTTC. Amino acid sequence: CARGQGPGEQYF.

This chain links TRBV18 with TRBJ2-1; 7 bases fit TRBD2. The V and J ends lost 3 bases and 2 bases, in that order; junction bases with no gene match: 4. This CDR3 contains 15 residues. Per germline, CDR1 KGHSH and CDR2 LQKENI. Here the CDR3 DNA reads TGTGCCAGCTCACCCTCTAGCGGACCCTACAATGAGCAGTTCTTC. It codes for CASSPSSGPYNEQFF.

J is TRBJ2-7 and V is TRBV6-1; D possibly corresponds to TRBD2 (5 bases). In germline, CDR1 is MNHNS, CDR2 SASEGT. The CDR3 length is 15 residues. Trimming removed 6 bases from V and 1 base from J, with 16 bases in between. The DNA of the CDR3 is TGTGCCAGCAGGCATCCGAACGGACTGTCCTACGAGCAGTACTTC. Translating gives CASRHPNGLSYEQYF.